Each of the 3 T cell receptor beta chains below was sequenced from the same sample in a study of Ad26.COV2.S vaccination and SARS-CoV-2 variants. The treatment: around 19 received Ad26.COV2.S at low or high dose, single or two shots; about five received placebo; per-sample allocation not given. Sampling occurred on day 63 after the first vaccine or placebo injection. Assay: immunoSEQ multiplex PCR; the TCRdb copy retains only in-frame clones and omits some. The sample lists about 410,000 clones, 89% seen once, with under 2% in the top ten. The sequenced sample was peripheral blood, obtained in a trial of Ad26.COV2.S vaccine versus placebo. The receptors shown here come from a person between 18 and 60 years old who received the Ad26.COV2.S COVID-19 vaccine or a placebo.

The chain carries TRBV12-3 or TRBV12-4 and TRBJ1-4, with D uncertain. The CDR3 is made up of 12 amino acids. Trimming left V 7 bases short and J 4 bases short, with 7 bases between. The CDR3 sequence: CASNWGNEKLFF. In nucleotides, the CDR3 is TGTGCCAGCAACTGGGGTAATGAAAAACTGTTTTTT.

J is TRBJ2-1 and V is TRBV7-6, with 9 bases that match TRBD2. Unmatched junction bases numbered 2, after V lost 4 bases and J lost 4 bases. The CDR3 has 14 residues. Germline V gives CDR1 SGHVS, CDR2 FNYEAQ. The CDR3 here is CASSSSGNYNEQFF. DNA for the CDR3: TGTGCCAGCAGCTCTAGCGGGAATTACAATGAGCAGTTCTTC. The full variable domain, completed using reference TRBV7-6 and TRBJ2-1, is GAGVSQSPRYKVTKRGQDVALRCDPISGHVSLYWYRQALGQGPEFLTYFNYEAQQDKSGLPNDRFSAERPEGSISTLTIQRTEQRDSAMYRCASSSSGNYNEQFFGPGTRLTVL.

The chain has TRBV2 and TRBJ1-6, with D perhaps matching TRBD1 (5 bases). V was cut by 3 bases and J by 7 bases, with 16 bases left in between. The length of the CDR3 is 16 residues. Germline V gives CDR1 SNHLY, CDR2 FYNNEI. CDR3 sequence: CASSESRGPPNSPLHF. CDR3 nucleotide sequence: TGTGCCAGCAGTGAGAGTCGGGGACCTCCCAATTCACCCCTCCACTTT.